A selection of T cell receptor beta chains follows, all from one sample in a study of T cells in localized non-small cell lung cancer. Produced via immunoSEQ multiplex PCR; TCRdb's table is partial and in-frame only. The table has around 90,000 clones, about three quarters seen once. Sequencing used PBMCs, obtained before any cancer treatment. These TCRs come from a man aged 35 to 69 with stage II squamous cell lung carcinoma. Both conserved end residues are part of each CDR3. The D gene is left open where the match is weak. Size is omitted from some rows. Given values are once, few, many or a class for expanded clones.

size	D	V	J	DNA	CDR3
once	TRBD2	TRBV11-2	TRBJ2-1	TGTGCCAGCACCGACCGGACTAGCAACCACAATGAGCAGTTCTTC	CASTDRTSNHNEQFF
NA	NA	TRBV11-2	TRBJ2-1	TGTGCCAGCAGCCCTGGGTCGGGGAACAATGAGCAGTTCTTC	CASSPGSGNNEQFF
once	NA	TRBV7-7	TRBJ2-5	TGTGCTAGCAGCGCCGTAGTAGGGGGCCAAGAGACCCAGTACTTC	CASSAVVGGQETQYF
NA	NA	TRBV7-2	TRBJ2-5	TGTGCCAGCAGCTCCCGGACGGCCCAAGAGACCCAGTACTTC	CASSSRTAQETQYF
NA	TRBD1	TRBV7-9	TRBJ2-5	TGTGCCAGCAGCTTTGGACAGGGGGCCGGAGAGACCCAGTACTTC	CASSFGQGAGETQYF
NA	TRBD2	TRBV2	TRBJ2-1	TGTGCCAGCAGTGGAACTAGCGGGAGAGGGAATGAGCAGTTCTTC	CASSGTSGRGNEQFF
once	NA	TRBV13	TRBJ2-1	TGTGCCAGCAGCTTAGGGGGGGCAGGGGCCTACAATGAGCAGTTCTTC	CASSLGGAGAYNEQFF
NA	NA	TRBV6-6	TRBJ1-2	TGTGCCAGCAGTTACTCCCCAGTAGAGAACTATGGCTACACCTTC	CASSYSPVENYGYTF
NA	NA	TRBV25-1	TRBJ1-2	TGTGCCAGCAGTGAAGGCCCATTCGCCGGGTCTAACTATGGCTACACCTTC	CASSEGPFAGSNYGYTF
NA	NA	TRBV30	TRBJ2-1	TGTGCCTGGAGTCCAGACTCCTACAATGAGCAGTTCTTC	CAWSPDSYNEQFF
NA	NA	TRBV5-1	TRBJ2-3	TGCGCCAGCAGCGTCAACCTTGGGGGGGCGACCCCAACAGATACGCAGTATTTT	CASSVNLGGATPTDTQYF
many	NA	TRBV6-6	TRBJ1-1	TGTGCCAGCAGCCCGGCCCGCACTGAAGCTTTCTTT	CASSPARTEAFF
once	NA	TRBV27	TRBJ2-7	TGTGCCAGCAGTTTAGTGGGACCCGACTACGAGCAGTACTTC	CASSLVGPDYEQYF
few	TRBD1	TRBV7-6	TRBJ2-7	TGTGCCAGCAGCTCTACCGGGACAGGGGAATACGAGCAGTACTTC	CASSSTGTGEYEQYF
NA	NA	TRBV4-2	TRBJ1-4	TGTGCCAGCAGAGAAGAAAGTGGTGAAAAACTGTTTTTT	CASREESGEKLFF
NA	TRBD1	TRBV28	TRBJ2-7	TGTGCCAGCAGTTTATACGGGACAGGGTCCTCCTACGAGCAGTACTTC	CASSLYGTGSSYEQYF
NA	NA	TRBV18	TRBJ1-6	TGTGCCAGCTCACCGAAAACAGGGATCGAAAATTCACCCCTCCACTTT	CASSPKTGIENSPLHF
once	NA	TRBV18	TRBJ2-5	TGTGCCAGCTCCTCAACGCAGGGCCAAGAGACCCAGTACTTC	CASSSTQGQETQYF
NA	NA	TRBV7-2	TRBJ2-7	TGTGCCAGCAGCTTAGGTGGTAGTGCCTACGAGCAGTACTTC	CASSLGGSAYEQYF
NA	TRBD1	TRBV4-3	TRBJ1-5	TGCGCCAGCAGCGCGGGGCACAGGGGGAATCAGCCCCAGCATTTT	CASSAGHRGNQPQHF
NA	TRBD2	TRBV5-1	TRBJ2-3	TGCGCCAGCAGCCGCGGGACTAGCGTAGGTACGCAGTATTTT	CASSRGTSVGTQYF
NA	TRBD1	TRBV5-6	TRBJ2-2	TGTGCCAGCAGCTTCACAGGGGTTGGGGAGCTGTTTTTT	CASSFTGVGELFF
NA	TRBD1	TRBV5-4	TRBJ2-2	TGTGCCAGCAGCGAAGACAGGGGGCTCCCCGGGGAGCTGTTTTTT	CASSEDRGLPGELFF
NA	NA	TRBV6-1	TRBJ1-5	TGTGCCAGCAGTGAAGCGAACAGCTATAATCAGCCCCAGCATTTT	CASSEANSYNQPQHF
NA	TRBD2	TRBV18	TRBJ2-5	TGTGCCAGCTCAAGCGGGAAGACCCAGTACTTC	CASSSGKTQYF
NA	NA	TRBV7-8	TRBJ1-2	TGTGCCAGCAGCTGGGCCTTGGCAGTAAAGGAGGCGACAGGCTATGGCTACACCTTC	CASSWALAVKEATGYGYTF
few	NA	TRBV29-1	TRBJ2-1	TGCAGCGCCGGACAGCACGGTGAGCAGTTCTTC	CSAGQHGEQFF
NA	NA	TRBV6-5	TRBJ1-1	TGTGCCAGCAGTTACTCCCGGGCCCCAAAAGTTGCTTTCTTT	CASSYSRAPKVAFF
few	NA	TRBV7-6	TRBJ1-4	TGTGCCAGCAGCGAACGAGAGGCCGAAAAACTGTTTTTT	CASSEREAEKLFF
once	NA	TRBV4-2	TRBJ2-2	TGTGCCAGCAGCCTGGGGAACACCGGGGAGCTGTTTTTT	CASSLGNTGELFF
few	NA	TRBV30	TRBJ1-6	TGTGCCTGGAATCTCGGGACGGGGAATTCACCCCTCCACTTT	CAWNLGTGNSPLHF
NA	NA	TRBV6-1	TRBJ2-6	TGTGCCAGCCCGACTCACTCTGGGGCCAACGTCCTGACTTTC	CASPTHSGANVLTF
few	NA	TRBV30	TRBJ1-5	TGTGCCTGGAGTGGCGGGGGAGCTAGCAATCAGCCCCAGCATTTT	CAWSGGGASNQPQHF
NA	TRBD2	TRBV4-1	TRBJ2-3	TGCGCCAGCAGCCGCATAATAGCGGGGACTAGCACAGATACGCAGTATTTT	CASSRIIAGTSTDTQYF
NA	NA	TRBV18	TRBJ1-6	TGTGCCAGCTCCGGGACACGTCTTAGCTCCTATAATTCACCCCTCCACTTT	CASSGTRLSSYNSPLHF
NA	TRBD1	TRBV28	TRBJ2-3	TGTGCCAGCAGTTGGGAACAGGGGGTAAGAGATACGCAGTATTTT	CASSWEQGVRDTQYF
once	NA	TRBV7-6	TRBJ2-7	TGTGCCAGCAGCTTAGAGGACAGACCCTACGAGCAGTACTTC	CASSLEDRPYEQYF
NA	NA	TRBV6-5	TRBJ1-5	TGTGCCAGCAGTTACGGGGGGAAGGGGCAGCCCCAGCATTTT	CASSYGGKGQPQHF
NA	NA	TRBV5-1	TRBJ2-7	TGCGCCAGCAGCCCGGACGGGGAACTCTACGAGCAGTACTTC	CASSPDGELYEQYF
NA	TRBD1	TRBV6-1	TRBJ2-5	TGTGCCAGCAAGACGGACAGGGCGGGAGAGACCCAGTACTTC	CASKTDRAGETQYF
once	TRBD1	TRBV23-1	TRBJ1-2	TGCGCCAGCGGCACCCCGGGACAGGGGGCTAGAGGCTACACCTTC	CASGTPGQGARGYTF
NA	NA	TRBV11-2	TRBJ1-4	TGTGCCAGCAGCCCGCAGTGGGGCGAAAAACTGTTTTTT	CASSPQWGEKLFF
NA	NA	TRBV9	TRBJ2-5	TGTGCCAGCAGCGTGGTAGAGACAGTGGGAGAGACCCAGTACTTC	CASSVVETVGETQYF